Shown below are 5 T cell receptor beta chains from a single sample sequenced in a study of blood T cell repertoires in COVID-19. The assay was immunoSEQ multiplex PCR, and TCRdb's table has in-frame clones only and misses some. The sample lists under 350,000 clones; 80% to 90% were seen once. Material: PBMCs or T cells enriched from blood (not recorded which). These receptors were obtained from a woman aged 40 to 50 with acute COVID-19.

In DNA, the CDR3 is TGTGCCAGCTCAGGGGGTAGCGGGAATTTTTACGAGCAGTACTTC. Protein: CASSGGSGNFYEQYF. V gene TRBV18 combines with J gene TRBJ2-7; TRBD2 aligns across 8 bases. Unmatched junction bases numbered 10, after V lost 5 bases and J lost 4 bases. The CDR3 spans 15 residues. Germline CDR1 KGHSH, CDR2 LQKENI.

CDR3 amino acids: CASSPVREETQYF. CDR3 DNA: TGTGCCAGCTCACCCGTGAGGGAAGAGACCCAGTACTTC. This chain connects TRBV18 to TRBJ2-5; possible D gene TRBD2, 5 bases. The CDR3 is 13 amino acids. CDR1 is KGHSH and CDR2 is LQKENI in the germline V gene. Between the trimmed V and J ends, which lost 3 bases and 3 bases, there was a span of 8 bases.

The CDR3 DNA reads TGTGCCAGTAGTACCGGACAGAGGAATTCACCCCTCCACTTT. Translating it yields CASSTGQRNSPLHF. This chain connects TRBV19 to TRBJ1-6; D possibly corresponds to TRBD1 (6 bases). V lost 4 bases and J 7 bases, leaving 11 bases between the germline ends. Germline V gene sequence: CDR1 LNHDA, CDR2 SQIVND (reference sequence). The CDR3 covers 14 residues.

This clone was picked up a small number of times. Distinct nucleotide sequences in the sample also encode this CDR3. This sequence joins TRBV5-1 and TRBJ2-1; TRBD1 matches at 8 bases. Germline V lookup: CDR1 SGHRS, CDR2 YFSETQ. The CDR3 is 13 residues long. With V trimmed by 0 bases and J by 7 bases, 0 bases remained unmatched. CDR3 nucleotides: TGCGCCAGCAGCTTGGACAGGGGGAATGAGCAGTTCTTC. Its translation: CASSLDRGNEQFF.

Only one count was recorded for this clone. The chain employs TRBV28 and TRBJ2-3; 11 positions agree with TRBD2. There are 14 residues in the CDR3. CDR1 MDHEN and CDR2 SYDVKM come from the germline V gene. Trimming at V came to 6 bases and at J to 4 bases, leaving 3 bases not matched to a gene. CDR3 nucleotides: TGTGCCAGCAGGACTAGCGGGGATCCAGATACGCAGTATTTT. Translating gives CASRTSGDPDTQYF.